A selection of T cell receptor beta chains follows, all from one sample in a study of cytomegalovirus exposure and HLA in healthy donors. Sequencing was performed with immunoSEQ multiplex PCR; in TCRdb, only in-frame clones are kept and a portion is missing. The table shows 180,000 or so clones, with 77% occurring only once. Source material: PBMCs. These receptors came from a woman in her sixties or seventies in good health and CMV-seropositive. CDR3s include the opening cysteine and the closing phenylalanine or tryptophan. A D gene is named only where the DNA matches it firmly. Not every row has a clone size; where given, it reads once, few, many or a size class.

j_call,d_call,clone_size,v_call,cdr3_length,cdr3_aa,cdr3_nt
TRBJ2-7,.,.,TRBV5-1,11,CASKGEYEQYF,TGCGCCAGCAAAGGGGAATACGAGCAGTACTTC
TRBJ2-7,.,.,TRBV28,12,CASSLLSYEQYF,TGTGCCAGCAGTTTACTCTCCTACGAGCAGTACTTC
TRBJ2-7,.,.,TRBV6-5,12,CASSKTAYEQYF,TGTGCCAGCAGTAAGACTGCCTACGAGCAGTACTTC
TRBJ2-2,.,.,TRBV18,16,CASSPRAQGDTGELFF,TGTGCCAGCTCACCCCGCGCACAGGGAGACACCGGGGAGCTGTTTTTT
TRBJ1-2,.,.,TRBV6-1,13,CASSQTRAAGYTF,TGTGCCAGCAGTCAAACCAGGGCCGCGGGCTACACCTTC
TRBJ2-1,.,.,TRBV5-8,14,CASSRGSPYNEQFF,TGTGCCAGCAGCCGGGGGTCTCCCTACAATGAGCAGTTCTTC
TRBJ1-5,.,.,TRBV21-1,14,CASIWTGVNQPQHF,TGTGCCAGCATATGGACAGGGGTCAATCAGCCCCAGCATTTT
TRBJ2-1,.,.,TRBV29-1,13,CSVRGANYNEQFF,TGCAGCGTTCGGGGGGCAAACTACAATGAGCAGTTCTTC
TRBJ2-7,TRBD1,.,TRBV4-2,14,CASSESGTGVEQYF,TGTGCCAGCAGCGAATCCGGGACAGGGGTCGAGCAGTACTTC
TRBJ2-7,TRBD1,few,TRBV28,14,CASSPGQGSYEQYF,TGTGCCAGCAGTCCGGGACAGGGATCCTACGAGCAGTACTTC
TRBJ2-7,.,few,TRBV28,15,CASSDQNPPLYEQYF,TGTGCCAGCAGTGATCAGAACCCGCCCCTCTACGAGCAGTACTTC
TRBJ1-1,TRBD1,.,TRBV18,12,CASSPDAGGAFF,TGTGCCAGCTCACCGGATGCAGGGGGGGCTTTCTTT
TRBJ2-7,TRBD2,.,TRBV2,15,CASSEAGGASYEQYF,TGTGCCAGCAGTGAGGCGGGGGGGGCTTCCTACGAGCAGTACTTC
TRBJ2-7,.,.,TRBV15,17,CATSTEHPTGNPYEQYF,TGTGCCACCAGCACAGAGCATCCGACAGGTAACCCCTACGAGCAGTACTTC
TRBJ1-3,.,.,TRBV23-1,17,CASSQSNRVLTGNTIYF,TGCGCCAGCAGTCAATCTAACAGGGTTTTAACTGGAAACACCATATATTTT
TRBJ2-4,TRBD1,.,TRBV15,15,CATSRTGWAKNSQYF,TGTGCCACCAGCAGGACAGGGTGGGCTAAAAACAGTCAGTACTTC